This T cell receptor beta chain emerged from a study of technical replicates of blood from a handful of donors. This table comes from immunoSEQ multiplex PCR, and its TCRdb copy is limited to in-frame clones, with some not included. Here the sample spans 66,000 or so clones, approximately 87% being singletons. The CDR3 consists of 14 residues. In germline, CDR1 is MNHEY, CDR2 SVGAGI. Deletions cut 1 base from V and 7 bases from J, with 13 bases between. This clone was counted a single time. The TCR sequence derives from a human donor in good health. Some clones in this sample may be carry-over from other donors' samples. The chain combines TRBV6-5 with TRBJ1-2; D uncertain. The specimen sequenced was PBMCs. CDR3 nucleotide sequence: TGTGCCAGCAGTTACTTCTCCGCGGCGGCTGGCTACACCTTC. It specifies CASSYFSAAAGYTF.